This T cell receptor (beta chain) was profiled in a study of vaccination and CD4 T cells after COVID-19. The assay that was used to sequence DNA from cultured CD4+ T cells was the Oncomine TCR Beta short-read assay. TCRdb analysed the PCR reads with MiXCR anew, one entry per CDR3 protein. The repertoire includes about 15,000 distinct CDR3 sequences, around a third of them detected once, and 15% to 20% sits in the top ten. Germline V CDR1 and CDR2: SEHNR, FQNEAQ (reference sequence). Unmatched junction bases numbered 14, after V lost 11 bases and J lost 9 bases. The CDR3 loop spans 14 amino acids. Notes on this clonotype: Its specificity is not known.

Treatment in this sample: roughly ten-day PBMC culture with coronavirus spike peptide pools or control peptides (ViraFEST assay). The sequenced sample consisted of cultured CD4+ T cells from blood. The clonotype originates from a human donor with COVID-19. This chain joins TRBV7-9 and TRBJ2-1, with 9 bases matching TRBD2. The CDR3 here is CAGKTAGGTSEQFF. CDR3 nucleotide sequence: TGTGCCGGAAAAACGGCGGGGGGGACTAGTGAGCAGTTCTTC.